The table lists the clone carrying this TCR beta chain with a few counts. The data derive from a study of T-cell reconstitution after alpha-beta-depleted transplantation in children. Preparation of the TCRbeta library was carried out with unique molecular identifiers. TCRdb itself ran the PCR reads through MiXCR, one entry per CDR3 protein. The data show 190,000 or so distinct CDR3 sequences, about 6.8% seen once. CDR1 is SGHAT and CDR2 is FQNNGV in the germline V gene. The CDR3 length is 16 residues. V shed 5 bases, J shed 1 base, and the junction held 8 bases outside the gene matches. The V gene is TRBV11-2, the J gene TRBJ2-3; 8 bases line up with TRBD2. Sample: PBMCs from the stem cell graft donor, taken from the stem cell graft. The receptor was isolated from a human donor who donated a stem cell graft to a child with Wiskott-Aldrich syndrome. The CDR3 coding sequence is TGTGCCAGCAGCCCATGGACTAGCAGGGGCACAGATACGCAGTATTTT. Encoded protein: CASSPWTSRGTDTQYF.